This TCR beta chain was found in a study of STAT5B mutations in CD4+ large granular lymphocyte leukemia. This clone was detected once. The CDR3 extends over 16 amino acids. Trimming removed 0 bases at V and 0 bases at J, with 11 bases between. Germline V gives CDR1 SGDLS, CDR2 YYNGEE. Clones were read by immunoSEQ multiplex PCR, and TCRdb kept only the in-frame ones, dropping some. The data hold about 37,000 clones, with roughly two thirds observed a single time. This sequence originates from a human donor in good health. The sequencing sample was made of CD4+ T cells from blood buffy coats. The chain recombines TRBV9 with TRBJ2-3; D unresolved. CDR3 loop: CASSVATATSTDTQYF. CDR3 coding DNA: TGTGCCAGCAGCGTAGCCACAGCCACTAGCACAGATACGCAGTATTTT.